The clone carrying this T cell receptor beta chain was picked up many times. Regarding time point: persistent/refractory GD, antithyroid drugs over 5 years with positive TRAb. TCR sequences were obtained from RNA taken from PBMCs. The data originate from a study of regulatory T cells in long-lasting Graves disease. iRepertoire HTBI primers and Arm-PCR of CDR3 regions built TCR beta libraries. TCRdb redid the calling of the multiplex PCR reads with MiXCR, one entry per CDR3 protein. The sample has 350,000 to 450,000 distinct CDR3 sequences, 20% to 25% seen once. CDR3 length equals 18 residues. CDR1 is MNHEY, CDR2 SVGEGT, per germline. V lost 5 bases and J lost 2, with 21 bases in between.

The sample was peripheral blood mononuclear cells (PBMCs), taken when the disease was refractory, from a patient treated with antithyroid drugs. This clonotype originated in a female donor with Graves disease. The chain recombines TRBV6-2 or TRBV6-3 with TRBJ1-4, with D maybe TRBD1 (6 bases). The CDR3 nucleotides read TGTGCCAGCAGTGGACCGGGACAAGGGGCGCTGACTAATGAAAAACTGTTTTTT. This gives the protein CASSGPGQGALTNEKLFF.